These T cell receptor beta chains were read from a single sample in a study of early T cells in non-severe SARS-CoV-2 infection. TCRdb re-derived calls from the 5' RACE reads in MiXCR, one entry per CDR3 protein. In the table there are about 84,000 distinct CDR3 sequences, about 12% of which are singletons. The sample was whole blood. Every receptor here comes from an adult who was a healthcare worker with PCR-confirmed SARS-CoV-2 infection or an uninfected control (not recorded which). The CDR3 runs from the conserved cysteine through the conserved F or W. D genes are given only for firm matches. Only part of the rows carry a size: once, few, many, or a class if the clone is expanded.

>TRBV11-2|TRBD1|-|TRBJ2-7
TGTGCCAGCAGCCTTGACAGGGCGACTACGGGCTACGAGCAGTACTTC
CASSLDRATTGYEQYF
>TRBV29-1|-|-|TRBJ2-7
TGCAGCGTCCGGGACTTCTACGAGCAGTACTTC
CSVRDFYEQYF
>TRBV12-3/TRBV12-4|-|-|TRBJ2-5
TGTGCCAGCAGTTTGGGCGCGGGTCCCGAAGAGACCCAGTACTTC
CASSLGAGPEETQYF
>TRBV7-2|TRBD1|-|TRBJ2-1
TGTACCAGCAGCGGTCTCGGGACAGACAATGAGCAGTTCTTC
CTSSGLGTDNEQFF
>TRBV20-1|-|-|TRBJ1-4
TGCAGTGCTAGAGATCATCGGGCTGCAACTAATGAAAAACTGTTTTTT
CSARDHRAATNEKLFF
>TRBV10-1|-|many|TRBJ2-5
TGCGCCAGCAGTGAGTCCCCCGGGGGACAAGAGACCCAGTACTTC
CASSESPGGQETQYF
>TRBV9|TRBD2|-|TRBJ2-7
TGTGCCAGCAGCTTCTCCGGGACTAGCGGGTACGAGCAGTACTTC
CASSFSGTSGYEQYF
>TRBV19|-|many|TRBJ2-2
TGTGCCAGTACCAGGGCGAACACCGGGGAGCTGTTTTTT
CASTRANTGELFF
>TRBV6-5|-|few|TRBJ2-3
TGTGCCAGCAGCACCCGCGGACGGCCACGCACAGATACGCAGTATTTT
CASSTRGRPRTDTQYF
>TRBV19|-|many|TRBJ2-5
TGTGCCAGTAGTATAGGAACGAGTTCTGAGACCCAGTACTTC
CASSIGTSSETQYF
>TRBV11-3|-|once|TRBJ1-2
TGTGCCAGCAGCTTAGAGACCCGGACAGACCCTAACTATGGCTACACCTTC
CASSLETRTDPNYGYTF
>TRBV6-6|TRBD1|many|TRBJ2-1
TGTGCCAGCACCTGGGACAGGGGGCGGTCGGTTGACAATGAGCAGTTCTTC
CASTWDRGRSVDNEQFF
>TRBV4-2|-|many|TRBJ2-2
TGTGCCAGCAGCCAAGATTGGGAGCGGTCGGGCACCGGGGAGCTGTTTTTT
CASSQDWERSGTGELFF
>TRBV4-2|-|many|TRBJ2-7
TGTGCCAGCAGCCAAGATCTGGCAGTCTCCTACGAGCAGTACTTC
CASSQDLAVSYEQYF
>TRBV24-1|TRBD2|few|TRBJ2-1
TGTGCCACCAGTGACGTCAGACTAGCGGGAGATTTGGATGAGCAGTTCTTC
CATSDVRLAGDLDEQFF
>TRBV11-2|TRBD2|-|TRBJ2-5
TGTGCCAGCAGCTCGCGGGGGGGCCAAGAGACCCAGTACTTC
CASSSRGGQETQYF
>TRBV11-3|TRBD2|few|TRBJ2-1
TGTGCCAGCAGGCCCGGGGCTAGCGGAAACAATGAGCAGTTCTTC
CASRPGASGNNEQFF
>TRBV6-1|-|few|TRBJ2-4
TGTGCCAGCAGTGCCAGACTAGCCAAAAACATTCAGTACTTC
CASSARLAKNIQYF
>TRBV5-4|-|few|TRBJ2-6
TGTGCCAGCAGCTTGGACCCCTCTGGGGCCAACGTCCTGACTTTC
CASSLDPSGANVLTF
>TRBV27|-|-|TRBJ2-1
TGTGCCAGCAGCCAATCCCCCTACAATAAGCAGTTCTTC
CASSQSPYNKQFF
>TRBV2|-|-|TRBJ2-7
TGTGCCAGCAGTGTCCCCGCCGCCTACGAGCAGTACTTC
CASSVPAAYEQYF
>TRBV2|TRBD2|few|TRBJ2-1
TGTGCCAGCTCCGGGACTACCAACTACAATGAGCAGTTCTTC
CASSGTTNYNEQFF
>TRBV20-1|-|few|TRBJ2-1
TGCAGTGCTAATGGGGGGGGCTCCTCCTACAATGAGCAGTTCTTC
CSANGGGSSYNEQFF
>TRBV7-8|-|many|TRBJ2-3
TGTGCCAGCAGCTCACCCGGGACTGATAGCACAGATACGCAGTATTTT
CASSSPGTDSTDTQYF
>TRBV6-1|-|-|TRBJ2-7
TGTGCCAGCAGTGCCCCGGGCACCTCCTACGAGCAGTACTTC
CASSAPGTSYEQYF
>TRBV2|-|many|TRBJ1-1
TGTGCCAGCAGTGAAGAAGGAACAGGCCCCCTTATGAACACTGAAGCTTTCTTT
CASSEEGTGPLMNTEAFF
>TRBV19|-|many|TRBJ2-2
TGTGCCAGTAGCAGAGACCAGCGCGGGGAGCTGTTTTTT
CASSRDQRGELFF
>TRBV12-3/TRBV12-4|TRBD2|-|TRBJ2-2
TGTGCCAGCAGCTTAAGGCTAGCGGGTTTGCCCGGGGAGCTGTTTTTT
CASSLRLAGLPGELFF
>TRBV6-1|-|few|TRBJ1-2
TGTGCCAGCAGTGCCATACGACCGGCCGGCTACACCTTC
CASSAIRPAGYTF
>TRBV18|-|many|TRBJ2-2
TGTGCCAGCTCACCACCGGGGCGGAACACCGGGGAGCTGTTTTTT
CASSPPGRNTGELFF
>TRBV9|-|many|TRBJ1-5
TGTGCCAGCAGCGTAGAACAGGGAGGTCAGCCCCAGCATTTT
CASSVEQGGQPQHF
>TRBV7-3|TRBD2|many|TRBJ2-7
TGTGCCAGCAGCCCCACCCCCCCGGGACTAGCGGGAGACGAGCAGTACTTC
CASSPTPPGLAGDEQYF
>TRBV7-6|-|many|TRBJ1-3
TGTGCCAGCAGCTTAGCAGGGGGCTCTGGAAACACCATATATTTT
CASSLAGGSGNTIYF
>TRBV7-2|-|many|TRBJ2-2
TGTGCCAGCAGCCGCAGGGGGAACACCGGGGAGCTGTTTTTT
CASSRRGNTGELFF
>TRBV12-3/TRBV12-4|TRBD2|-|TRBJ2-1
TGTGCCAGCAGTTTACGGCGGGGGGGCTTGCATGAGCAGTTCTTC
CASSLRRGGLHEQFF
>TRBV5-1|-|-|TRBJ2-7
TGCGCCAGCAGCTCTTATTCACAGGTGGGCGAGCAGTACTTC
CASSSYSQVGEQYF
>TRBV3-1|-|few|TRBJ2-3
TGTGCCAGCAGCCCGCGGGACCGATCCACAGATACGCAGTATTTT
CASSPRDRSTDTQYF
>TRBV12-3/TRBV12-4|-|many|TRBJ2-3
TGTGCCAGCAGTTTCCAGGGAGATACGCAGTATTTT
CASSFQGDTQYF
>TRBV12-3/TRBV12-4|-|-|TRBJ2-3
TGTGCCAGCAGTTTGAGCAGAAGCACAGATACGCAGTATTTT
CASSLSRSTDTQYF
>TRBV5-1|-|-|TRBJ1-1
TGCGCCAGCAGCTTTCTGTTGAACACTGAAGCTTTCTTT
CASSFLLNTEAFF
>TRBV29-1|-|few|TRBJ2-2
TGCAGCGTCCGGAACACCGGGGAGCTGTTTTTT
CSVRNTGELFF
>TRBV20-1|-|many|TRBJ1-1
TGCAGTGCTAGAGATTCGCGAGGCTCCGAAGCTTTCTTT
CSARDSRGSEAFF
>TRBV7-2|TRBD1|-|TRBJ1-2
TGTGCCAGCACTCCGCGGGACAGGGGTGGCTACACCTTC
CASTPRDRGGYTF
>TRBV24-1|TRBD2|many|TRBJ2-1
TGTGCCACCAGTGAAAACAGACTAGCGGTCAACAATGAGCAGTTCTTC
CATSENRLAVNNEQFF
>TRBV11-3|TRBD2|-|TRBJ2-3
TGTGCCAGCAGCTTAGGCCAGGGACTAGCGGGAGATGACACAGATACGCAGTATTTT
CASSLGQGLAGDDTDTQYF